These T cell receptor beta chains were read from a single sample in a study of spatial heterogeneity in lung cancer. TCRdb redid the calling of the 5' RACE reads with MiXCR, one entry per CDR3 protein. The sample has some 13,000 distinct CDR3 sequences, less than 4.5% seen once; the top ten hold 8%. The sequences come from lung tumor tissue, collected at surgery. The source of these receptors is a male donor with early-stage non-small cell lung cancer. Each CDR3 is given without its conserved first and last residue.

v_gene	CDR3aa
TRBV6-6	ASSSRNTEAF
TRBV4-3	ASSPRGADTTDTQY
TRBV7-9	ASSPAVWQGSTNEKLF
TRBV7-2	ASGRWSYNEQF
TRBV11-2	ASSPGTGVYQPQH
TRBV19	ASSTGTGGNSNQPQH
TRBV6-2/TRBV6-3	ASSQDTNTGELF
TRBV12-3/TRBV12-4	ASSLTGIYGYT
TRBV6-5	ASSYPLGGAGTRTMQY
TRBV6-6	ASKDRASRVLPQH
TRBV4-1	ASSQPVGQGRGGTEAF
TRBV12-3/TRBV12-4	ASSFGGRGETQY
TRBV7-8	ASSSGTAPQPQH
TRBV27	ASSFRAVGELF
TRBV7-9	ASSLATGNRYQETQY
TRBV6-5	ASSYGSTVDTEAF
TRBV20-1	SARAPGSGRSGNEQF
TRBV4-1	ASSPLGSGTDNEKLF
TRBV20-1	SARLNTEAF
TRBV7-2	ASSLVGGAGANVLT
TRBV5-1	ASSLFTGHGKSEKLF
TRBV27	ASSHDSRGGWDTQY
TRBV20-1	SAGTDTDTQY
TRBV6-6	ASSYYRGEGGNSPLH
TRBV7-2	ASSFGEFSGNTIY
TRBV12-3/TRBV12-4	ASSLASINTQY
TRBV14	ASSQDAGTGLTEAF
TRBV5-1	ASSNSTYEQY
TRBV30	AWSALDKKDSPLH
TRBV30	AWSLTENTIY
TRBV30	AWSRRRTDYGYT
TRBV30	AWKTGGSAGELF
TRBV18	ASSPWPGGYGYT
TRBV20-1	SAGQRSNQPQH
TRBV18	ASSHPLGDEKLF
TRBV5-5	ASSVSSGARPLH
TRBV20-1	SAHSGKGHNEQF
TRBV12-3/TRBV12-4	ASSESTGFATEAF
TRBV23-1	ASSRIPGQGRLSNQPQH
TRBV6-5	ASSYRGSQPQH
TRBV4-2	ASSQEGQPRYEQY
TRBV7-9	ASSQGQEIQETQY
TRBV5-1	ASSPDGGLGQPQH
TRBV24-1	ATKFGTGAHRNTEAF
TRBV20-1	SATPGTAVSYNSPLH
TRBV5-1	ASSFELAGLYEQY
TRBV7-8	ASSQYRQGAYGYT
TRBV27	ASSLRTGRNQPQH
TRBV7-8	ASTEDHGPRRDTQY
TRBV20-1	SAKRSSGVNEQF
TRBV6-5	ASSYSTGLRRAGELF
TRBV28	ASITGTGGNQPQH
TRBV3-1	ASSRTGMLSYNEQF
TRBV20-1	SARDRGLAASDTQY
TRBV27	ASRPGTGGLNQPQH